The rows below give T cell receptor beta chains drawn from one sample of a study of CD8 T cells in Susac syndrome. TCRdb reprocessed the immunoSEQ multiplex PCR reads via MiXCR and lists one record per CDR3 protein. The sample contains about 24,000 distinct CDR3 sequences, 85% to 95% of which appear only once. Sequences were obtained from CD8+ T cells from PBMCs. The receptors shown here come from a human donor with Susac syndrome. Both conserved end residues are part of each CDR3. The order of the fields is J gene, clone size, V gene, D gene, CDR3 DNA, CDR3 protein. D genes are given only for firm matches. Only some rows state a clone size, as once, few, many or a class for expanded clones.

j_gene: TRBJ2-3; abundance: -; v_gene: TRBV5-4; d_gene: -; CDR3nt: TGTGCCAGCAGCTTGGACTCCCTCTGGGGATCTAGCACAGATACGCAGTATTTT; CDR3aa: CASSLDSLWGSSTDTQYF
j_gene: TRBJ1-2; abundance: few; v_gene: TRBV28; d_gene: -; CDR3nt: TGTGCCAGCTCTTCAGGGTATGGCTACACCTTC; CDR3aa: CASSSGYGYTF
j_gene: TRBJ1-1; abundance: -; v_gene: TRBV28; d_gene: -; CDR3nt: TGTGCCAGCAGTTGGACAGCTGAAGCTTTCTTT; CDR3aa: CASSWTAEAFF
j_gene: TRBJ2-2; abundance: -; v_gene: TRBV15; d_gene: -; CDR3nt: TGTGCCACCAGCAGAGCGGCTACTGCAAACACCGGGGAGCTGTTTTTT; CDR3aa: CATSRAATANTGELFF
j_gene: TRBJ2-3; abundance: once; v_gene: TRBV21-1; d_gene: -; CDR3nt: TGTGCCAGCAGCAAAGCGCTTCCACCCCTGGCTAAGCGGGGGGTTCATACAGATACGCAGTATTTT; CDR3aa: CASSKALPPLAKRGVHTDTQYF
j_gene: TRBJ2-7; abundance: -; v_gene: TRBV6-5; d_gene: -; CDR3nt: TGTGCCAGCAGCTTAACCCCCCGGGCCTCTGAGGACTTC; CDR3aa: CASSLTPRASEDF
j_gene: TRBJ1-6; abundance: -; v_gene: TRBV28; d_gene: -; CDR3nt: TGTGCCAGCACTCTTATGTCAGGGGTCAATAATTCACCCCTCCACTTT; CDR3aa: CASTLMSGVNNSPLHF
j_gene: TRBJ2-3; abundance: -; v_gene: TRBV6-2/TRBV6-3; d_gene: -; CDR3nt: TGTGCCAGCAGTTCCAGGGAGAGCACAGATACGCAGTATTTT; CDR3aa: CASSSRESTDTQYF
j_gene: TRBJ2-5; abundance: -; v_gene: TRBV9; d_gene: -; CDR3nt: TGTGCCAGCAGCGTAGGCTTAGGGGCAGGGGAGACCCAGTACTTC; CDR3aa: CASSVGLGAGETQYF
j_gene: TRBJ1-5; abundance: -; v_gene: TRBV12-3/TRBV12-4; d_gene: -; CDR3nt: TGTGCCAGCAGTTTAAGACCAGGGCAGGGACGCAATCAGCCCCAGCATTTT; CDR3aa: CASSLRPGQGRNQPQHF
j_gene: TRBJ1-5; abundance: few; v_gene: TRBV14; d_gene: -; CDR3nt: TGTGCCAGCAGCCAAGCGGGTGATCAGCCCCAGCATTTT; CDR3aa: CASSQAGDQPQHF
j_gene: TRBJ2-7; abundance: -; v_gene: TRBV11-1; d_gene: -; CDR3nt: TGTGCCAGCAGCTTCCGGGCTCAACCCTACGAGCAGTACTTC; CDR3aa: CASSFRAQPYEQYF
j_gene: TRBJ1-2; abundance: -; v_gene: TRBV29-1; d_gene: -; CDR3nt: TGCAGCGTTGACCAGGGACACGGAGCTAACTATGGCTACACCTTC; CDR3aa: CSVDQGHGANYGYTF
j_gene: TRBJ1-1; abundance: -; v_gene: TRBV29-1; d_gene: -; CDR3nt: TGCAGCGTTGTTAGGTGGATGAACACTGAAGCTTTCTTT; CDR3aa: CSVVRWMNTEAFF
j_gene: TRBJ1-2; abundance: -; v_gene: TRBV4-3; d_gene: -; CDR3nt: TGCGCCAGCAGCCAAGACGGCTTCGGAAATGCAGGGTTCTATGGCTACACCTTC; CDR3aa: CASSQDGFGNAGFYGYTF
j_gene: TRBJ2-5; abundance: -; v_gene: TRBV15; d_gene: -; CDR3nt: TGTGCCACCAGCAGAGAACAAGTGACAGAGAGGGGACAAGAGACCCAGTACTTC; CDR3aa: CATSREQVTERGQETQYF
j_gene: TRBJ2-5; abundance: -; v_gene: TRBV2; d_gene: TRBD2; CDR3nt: TGTGCCAGCAGTTCCGGGACTAGCGGATTACAAGAGACCCAGTACTTC; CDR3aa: CASSSGTSGLQETQYF
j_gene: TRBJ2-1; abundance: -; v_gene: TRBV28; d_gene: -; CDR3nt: TGTGCCAGCAGTTTAAGAGGGGCGGGTAATGAGCAGTTCTTC; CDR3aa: CASSLRGAGNEQFF
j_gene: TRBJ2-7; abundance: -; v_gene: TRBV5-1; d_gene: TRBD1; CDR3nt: TGCGCCAGCAGCTTAGGGGGACAGGGCTCGCCCTACTACGAGCAGTACTTC; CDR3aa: CASSLGGQGSPYYEQYF
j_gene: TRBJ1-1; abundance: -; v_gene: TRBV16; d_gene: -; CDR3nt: TGTGCCAGCAGCCATTTAAGGGACGGCATGAACACTGAAGCTTTCTTT; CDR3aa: CASSHLRDGMNTEAFF
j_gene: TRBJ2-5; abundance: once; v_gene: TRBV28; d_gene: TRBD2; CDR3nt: TGTGCCAGCAGTTTCTCAAGAAGTAGCGGGGTAAAGACCCAGTACTTC; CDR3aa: CASSFSRSSGVKTQYF
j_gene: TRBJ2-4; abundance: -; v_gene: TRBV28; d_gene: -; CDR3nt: TGTGCCAGCAGCTTCCTAGCCGGGGCCCTAAACATTCAGTACTTC; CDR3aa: CASSFLAGALNIQYF
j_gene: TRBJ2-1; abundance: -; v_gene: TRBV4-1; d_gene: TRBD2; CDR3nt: TGCGCCAGCAGCCAACAGACTAGCTTCTCCTACAATGAGCAGTTCTTC; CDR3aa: CASSQQTSFSYNEQFF